This TCR beta chain was sequenced during a study of the immune and genomic landscape of osteosarcoma. Across the whole study: Poor-risk disease predominated: more than 71% unfavorable response, over 60% deceased. Localized disease at presentation in approximately 79%; over 45% were male. Overall study findings and caveats: Clonality was higher in immune-hot C3 than cold C1, yet still low.

Primary, local recurrence and metastasis osteosarcoma tumors were taken after treatment from poor-prognosis patients. The table lists this clone with a few counts. Its matching antigen is unknown. Sequenced by immunoSEQ multiplex PCR; TCRdb stores in-frame clones only, minus some. The repertoire has some 690 clones, approximately 77% of them found once; the top ten carry 6.4%. The CDR3 is made up of 16 amino acids. V gene TRBV21-1 combines with J gene TRBJ1-1; TRBD1, the table's D call, was not compared with the DNA. TRBV21-1 corresponds to a pseudogene. Source material: primary tumor tissue from the femur. The TCR sequence derives from a man younger than 40 with osteosarcoma. The CDR3 nucleotides are TGTGCCAGCAGCCAGGACAGGGATCTACCCAACACTGAAGCTTTCTTT. Its translation is CASSQDRDLPNTEAFF.